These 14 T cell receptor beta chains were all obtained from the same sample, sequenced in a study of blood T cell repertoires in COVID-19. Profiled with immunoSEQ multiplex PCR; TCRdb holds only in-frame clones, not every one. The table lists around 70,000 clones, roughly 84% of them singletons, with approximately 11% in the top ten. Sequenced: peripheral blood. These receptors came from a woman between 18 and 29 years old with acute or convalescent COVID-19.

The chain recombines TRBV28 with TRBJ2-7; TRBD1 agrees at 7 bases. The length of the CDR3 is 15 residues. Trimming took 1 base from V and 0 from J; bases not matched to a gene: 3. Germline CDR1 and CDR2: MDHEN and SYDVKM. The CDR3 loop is CASSLLQGVSYEQYF. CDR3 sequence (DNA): TGTGCCAGCAGTTTATTGCAGGGGGTCTCCTACGAGCAGTACTTC.

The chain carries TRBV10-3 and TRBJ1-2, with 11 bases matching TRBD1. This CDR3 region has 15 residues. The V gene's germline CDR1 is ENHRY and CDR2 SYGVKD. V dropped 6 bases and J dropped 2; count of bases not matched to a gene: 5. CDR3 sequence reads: CAISRGQGENYGYTF. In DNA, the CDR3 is TGTGCCATCAGCAGGGGACAGGGGGAGAACTATGGCTACACCTTC.

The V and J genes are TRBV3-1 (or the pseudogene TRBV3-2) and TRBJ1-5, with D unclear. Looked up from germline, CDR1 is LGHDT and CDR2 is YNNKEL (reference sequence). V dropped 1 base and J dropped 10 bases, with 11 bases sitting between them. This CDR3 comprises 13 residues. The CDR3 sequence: CASSQGGKAPQHF. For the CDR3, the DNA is TGTGCCAGCAGCCAAGGAGGGAAGGCCCCCCAGCATTTT.

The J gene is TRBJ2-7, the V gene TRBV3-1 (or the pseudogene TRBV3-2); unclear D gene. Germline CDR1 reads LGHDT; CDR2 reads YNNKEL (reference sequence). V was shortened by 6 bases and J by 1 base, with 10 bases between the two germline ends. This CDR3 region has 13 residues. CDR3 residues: CASSFTRSYEQYF. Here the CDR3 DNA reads TGTGCCAGCAGTTTCACACGATCCTACGAGCAGTACTTC.

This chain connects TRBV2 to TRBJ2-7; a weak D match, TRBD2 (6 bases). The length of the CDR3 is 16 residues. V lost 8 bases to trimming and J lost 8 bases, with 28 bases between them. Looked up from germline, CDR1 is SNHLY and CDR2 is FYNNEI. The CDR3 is CASRLFRGGRSWQQYF. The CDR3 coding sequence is TGTGCCAGCCGACTATTTCGAGGAGGGCGGTCGTGGCAGCAGTACTTC.

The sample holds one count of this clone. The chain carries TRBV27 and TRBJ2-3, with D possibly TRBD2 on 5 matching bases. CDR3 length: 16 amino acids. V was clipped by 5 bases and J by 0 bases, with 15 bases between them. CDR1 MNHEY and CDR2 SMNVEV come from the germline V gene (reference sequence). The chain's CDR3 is CASSPTGSISTDTQYF. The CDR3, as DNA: TGTGCCAGCAGTCCAACGGGGAGTATTAGCACAGATACGCAGTATTTT.

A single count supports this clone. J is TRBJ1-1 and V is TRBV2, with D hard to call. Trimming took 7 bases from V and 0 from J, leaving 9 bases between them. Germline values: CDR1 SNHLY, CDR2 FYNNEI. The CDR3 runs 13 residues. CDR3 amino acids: CASTLFVNTEAFF. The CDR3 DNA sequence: TGTGCCAGCACTCTTTTTGTGAACACTGAAGCTTTCTTT.

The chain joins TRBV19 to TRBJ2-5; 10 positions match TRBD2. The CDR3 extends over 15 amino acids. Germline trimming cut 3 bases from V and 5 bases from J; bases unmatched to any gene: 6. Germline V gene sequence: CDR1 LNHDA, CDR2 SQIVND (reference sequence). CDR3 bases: TGTGCCAGTAGTATTAGAGCGGGAGGGCTCGAGACCCAGTACTTC. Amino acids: CASSIRAGGLETQYF.

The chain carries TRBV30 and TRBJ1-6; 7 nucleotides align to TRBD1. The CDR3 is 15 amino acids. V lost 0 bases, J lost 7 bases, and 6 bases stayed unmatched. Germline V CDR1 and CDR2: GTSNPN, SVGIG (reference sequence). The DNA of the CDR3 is TGTGCCTGGAGTGTAGCGGACAGGCGAAATTCACCCCTCCACTTT. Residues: CAWSVADRRNSPLHF.

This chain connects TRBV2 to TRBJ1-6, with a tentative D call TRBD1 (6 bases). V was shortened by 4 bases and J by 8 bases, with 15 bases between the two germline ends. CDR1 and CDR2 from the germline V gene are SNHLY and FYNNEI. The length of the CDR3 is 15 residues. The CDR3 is CASSGRRGGDSPLHF. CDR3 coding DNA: TGTGCCAGCAGTGGCCGAAGGGGGGGCGATTCACCCCTCCACTTT.

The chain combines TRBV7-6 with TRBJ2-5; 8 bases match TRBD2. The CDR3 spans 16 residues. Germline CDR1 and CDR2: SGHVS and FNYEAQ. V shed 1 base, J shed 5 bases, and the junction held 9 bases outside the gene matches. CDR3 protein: CASSLGVRGGKETQYF. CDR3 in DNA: TGTGCCAGCAGCTTAGGTGTCCGGGGGGGCAAGGAGACCCAGTACTTC.

The CDR3 region is CAWSVQGSYGYTF. The CDR3 coding sequence is TGTGCCTGGAGTGTACAGGGGAGCTATGGCTACACCTTC. V is TRBV30 and J is TRBJ1-2, with TRBD1 matching over 7 bases. The junction had 2 bases not matched to a gene; V was cut back by 0 bases and J by 4 bases. The CDR3 length is 13 residues. Germline CDR1 GTSNPN, CDR2 SVGIG (reference sequence).

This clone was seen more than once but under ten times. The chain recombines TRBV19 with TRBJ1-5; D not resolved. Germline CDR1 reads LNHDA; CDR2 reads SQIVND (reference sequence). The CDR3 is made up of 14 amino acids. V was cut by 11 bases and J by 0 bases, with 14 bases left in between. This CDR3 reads CASGWGDSNQPQHF. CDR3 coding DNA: TGTGCCTCTGGGTGGGGAGATAGCAATCAGCCCCAGCATTTT.

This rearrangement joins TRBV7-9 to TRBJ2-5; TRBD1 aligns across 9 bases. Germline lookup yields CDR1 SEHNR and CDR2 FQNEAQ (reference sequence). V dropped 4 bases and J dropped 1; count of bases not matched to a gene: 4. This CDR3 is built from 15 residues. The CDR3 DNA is TGTGCCAGCAGCTCCGGGACAGGGCCCCAAGAGACCCAGTACTTC. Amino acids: CASSSGTGPQETQYF. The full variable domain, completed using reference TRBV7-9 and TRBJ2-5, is DTGVSQNPRHKITKRGQNVTFRCDPISEHNRLYWYRQTLGQGPEFLTYFQNEAQLEKSRLLSDRFSAERPKGSFSTLEIQRTEQGDSAMYLCASSSGTGPQETQYFGPGTRLLVL.